These 10 T cell receptor beta chains came from one sample sequenced in a study of cytomegalovirus exposure and HLA in healthy donors. The study ran its PCR with 60 Vbeta and 13 Jbeta primers. Profiled with immunoSEQ multiplex PCR; TCRdb holds only in-frame clones, not every one. The table lists 150,000 to 200,000 clones, 75% to 85% of them singletons. Source material: PBMCs. The origin of the receptors is a girl aged 2-10 years in good health and CMV-seropositive.

This sequence joins TRBV2 and TRBJ1-3, with D hard to call. The V end lost 7 bases, the J end lost 5 bases, and 15 bases lay between the germline ends. This CDR3 spans 14 amino acids. The germline CDR1 and CDR2 sequences are SNHLY and FYNNEI. Written as DNA, the CDR3 is TGTGCCAGCACCAGATTTGTGCCCCGAAACACCATATATTTT. It translates to CASTRFVPRNTIYF.

The chain recombines TRBV30 with TRBJ1-2; 9 bases are a match to TRBD1. CDR1 is GTSNPN and CDR2 is SVGIG in the germline V gene (reference sequence). Trimming took 2 bases from V and 4 from J; bases not matched to a gene: 2. The CDR3 spans 13 residues. CDR3 sequence (DNA): TGTGCCTGGAGTACAGGGGGCCTCTATGGCTACACCTTC. Translated, it gives CAWSTGGLYGYTF.

This chain links TRBV6-4 with TRBJ1-1, with 8 bases aligning to TRBD1. Trimming took 6 bases from V and 2 from J; bases not matched to a gene: 5. CDR3 length equals 14 residues. From germline, CDR1 is MRHNA and CDR2 SNTAGT. The CDR3 bases are TGTGCCAGCAGCTCGACAGGGGCAAACACTGAAGCTTTCTTT. Translation gives CASSSTGANTEAFF.

The table lists this clone with a few counts. This chain connects TRBV28 to TRBJ1-2, with a weak D call TRBD1 (5 bases). The germline V and J ends were trimmed by 8 bases and 5 bases, with 15 bases remaining between them. This CDR3 contains 13 residues. The germline V gene encodes CDR1 MDHEN and CDR2 SYDVKM. The CDR3 spells CASSRGGTYGYTF. Written as DNA, the CDR3 is TGTGCCAGCTCCCGGGGGGGAACTTATGGCTACACCTTC.

This rearrangement joins TRBV30 to TRBJ1-2; no reliable D call. Looked up from germline, CDR1 is GTSNPN and CDR2 is SVGIG (reference sequence). With 0 bases removed from V and 13 bases from J, the gap between germline ends came to 12 bases. CDR3 length: 11 amino acids. Written as DNA, the CDR3 is TGTGCCTGGAGTGTGCCCTTCTGGAGCACCTTC. It codes for CAWSVPFWSTF.

The CDR3 sequence is CASGAPGGLSYNEQFF. The CDR3 DNA sequence: TGTGCTAGTGGTGCCCCAGGGGGCCTCTCCTACAATGAGCAGTTCTTC. The chain joins TRBV12-5 to TRBJ2-1, with TRBD1 matching 8 bases. CDR1 is LGHNT and CDR2 is FRNRAP in the germline V gene. V lost 5 bases, J lost 0 bases, and 6 bases stayed unmatched. This CDR3 is 16 amino acids long.

This clone was found once. The chain uses TRBV7-8 and TRBJ2-1; D is possibly TRBD2 (5 bases). Germline V gene lookup returns CDR1 SGHVS and CDR2 FQNEAQ. This CDR3 spans 15 amino acids. Trimming pared 3 bases from V and 0 bases from J, leaving 9 bases between. DNA for the CDR3: TGTGCCAGCAGCTTTAGCGATAGCTCCTACAATGAGCAGTTCTTC. This sequence encodes CASSFSDSSYNEQFF.

This chain uses TRBV5-4 with TRBJ2-7, with TRBD1 identical over 10 bases. Germline trimming cut 6 bases from V and 5 bases from J; bases unmatched to any gene: 8. The CDR3 has 14 residues. Germline CDR1 is SGHNT and CDR2 is YYREEE (reference sequence). The CDR3 here is CASNDRDRGDEQYF. CDR3 nucleotide sequence: TGTGCCAGCAATGACCGGGACAGGGGAGACGAGCAGTACTTC.

This rearrangement joins TRBV6-6 to TRBJ1-4; TRBD1 aligns across 7 bases. The germline V gene has CDR1 MNHNY and CDR2 SVGAGI (reference sequence). With V trimmed by 5 bases and J by 6 bases, 9 bases remained unmatched. The CDR3 is 15 residues long. The CDR3 is CASSPWGRGDEKLFF. In nucleotides, the CDR3 is TGTGCCAGCAGTCCTTGGGGCAGGGGGGATGAAAAACTGTTTTTT.

The CDR3 spells CASSPRTGGVLGNTEAFF. DNA of the CDR3: TGTGCCAGCTCACCCCGGACAGGGGGCGTCCTTGGGAACACTGAAGCTTTCTTT. This rearrangement joins TRBV18 to TRBJ1-1; 11 nucleotides align to TRBD1. The CDR3 sequence is 18 residues long. Germline V lookup: CDR1 KGHSH, CDR2 LQKENI. V dropped 3 bases and J dropped 1; count of bases not matched to a gene: 10.